Listed here are 31 T cell receptor beta chains from one sample, sequenced in a study of brain T cells in children with intractable seizures. Repertoires were generated with immunoSEQ multiplex PCR, while TCRdb's copy carries only in-frame clones and drops some. Of approximately 330,000 clones in the sample, over 85% were seen once. The time point was: blood from clinic visit 5 months post-surgery; TSC patient then seizure free. The source was peripheral blood, collected less than 6 months after surgery. These receptors were taken from a boy less than two years old with tuberous sclerosis and intractable seizures.

This chain uses TRBV27 with TRBJ1-6, with 8 positions matching TRBD1. CDR1 is MNHEY, CDR2 SMNVEV, per germline (reference sequence). CDR3 length: 16 residues. The ends lost 6 bases at V and 4 bases at J; junction bases unmatched: 8. The CDR3 is CASRANYRGYNSPLHF. The CDR3 nucleotides are TGTGCCAGCAGGGCCAATTACAGGGGGTATAATTCACCCCTCCACTTT.

V usage is TRBV7-9 and J usage is TRBJ2-3, with no clear D. Deletions cut 5 bases from V and 0 bases from J, with 15 bases between. Germline CDR1 reads SEHNR; CDR2 reads FQNEAQ (reference sequence). This CDR3 contains 16 residues. The CDR3 sequence is CASSPSPAASTDTQYF. The CDR3 coding sequence is TGTGCCAGCAGCCCCTCCCCTGCGGCTAGCACAGATACGCAGTATTTT.

This clone has more than one count but fewer than ten. The rearrangement links TRBV11-2 to TRBJ1-6, with D tentatively TRBD1 (5 bases). CDR3 size: 15 residues. Germline V CDR1 and CDR2: SGHAT, FQNNGV. With 1 base removed from V and 9 bases from J, the gap between germline ends came to 13 bases. The CDR3 sequence: CASSLGGQGSSPLHF. CDR3 DNA: TGTGCCAGCAGCTTAGGGGGCCAGGGTAGTTCACCCCTCCACTTT. The entire variable domain, with the rest obtained from reference TRBV11-2 and TRBJ1-6, is as follows: EAGVAQSPRYKIIEKRQSVAFWCNPISGHATLYWYQQILGQGPKLLIQFQNNGVVDDSQLPKDRFSAERLKGVDSTLKIQPAKLEDSAVYLCASSLGGQGSSPLHFGNGTRLTVT.

This clone was picked up a small number of times. V gene TRBV23-1 combines with J gene TRBJ1-5; 8 bases align to TRBD1. TRBV23-1 is an ORF, with its function uncertain. The length of the CDR3 is 17 residues. V lost 6 bases and J lost 0; bases outside the gene matches: 10. Written as DNA, the CDR3 is TGCGCCAGCAGGCACAATCGACAGGGGCATAGCAATCAGCCCCAGCATTTT. This gives the protein CASRHNRQGHSNQPQHF.

V is TRBV9 and J is TRBJ2-7; 9 nucleotides align to TRBD1. CDR1 and CDR2 from the germline V gene are SGDLS and YYNGEE. The CDR3 is 13 residues long. Trimming at V came to 4 bases and at J to 6 bases, leaving 5 bases not matched to a gene. This CDR3 reads CASSFGTGSEQYF. CDR3 in DNA: TGTGCCAGCAGCTTCGGGACAGGGTCCGAGCAGTACTTC.

This clone has just a few counts. The chain couples TRBV25-1 to TRBJ1-1; maybe TRBD1 (5 bases). V was cut by 3 bases and J by 3 bases, with 14 bases left in between. In germline, CDR1 is MGHDK, CDR2 SYGVNS. The CDR3 totals 15 residues. The chain's CDR3 is CASSDFAVGHTEAFF. The DNA for the CDR3 is TGTGCCAGCAGTGACTTCGCCGTGGGGCACACTGAAGCTTTCTTT.

Notes on this clone: Different DNA sequences within this sample yield the same CDR3. The chain recombines TRBV7-9 with TRBJ2-7; TRBD2 aligns across 9 bases. Germline V gene data show CDR1 as SEHNR and CDR2 as FQNEAQ (reference sequence). After removal of 3 bases from V and 4 bases from J, the junction contained 4 bases not matched to a gene. This CDR3 is built from 14 residues. CDR3 sequence: CASSFSGRAYEQYF. The CDR3 DNA reads TGTGCCAGCAGCTTTAGCGGGAGAGCGTACGAGCAGTACTTC.

This chain joins TRBV4-2 and TRBJ2-5, with D maybe TRBD2 (6 bases). This CDR3 is 15 amino acids long. V lost 0 bases and J 5 bases, leaving 13 bases between the germline ends. Germline CDR1 reads LGHNA; CDR2 reads YNFKEQ. CDR3 sequence: CASSQDVASGETQYF. The CDR3 coding sequence is TGTGCCAGCAGCCAAGATGTCGCCAGCGGGGAGACCCAGTACTTC.

The chain joins TRBV7-2 to TRBJ2-7; the D gene is possibly TRBD1 (5 bases). CDR3 length equals 15 residues. Germline-derived CDR1 and CDR2 are SGHTA and FQGNSA. Trimming removed 1 base at V and 0 bases at J, with 10 bases between. CDR3 nucleotides: TGTGCCAGCAGCTTAGGGCAGGGCACCTCCTACGAGCAGTACTTC. Its protein product is CASSLGQGTSYEQYF.

This clone was observed a few times. The chain recombines TRBV7-2 with TRBJ2-7; 7 bases agree with TRBD1. With 5 bases clipped from V and 6 bases from J, the junction kept 7 bases outside the gene matches. Germline V gene lookup returns CDR1 SGHTA and CDR2 FQGNSA. The CDR3 runs to 13 residues. CDR3 sequence (DNA): TGTGCCAGCAGCCTCCGGGACAGCCTCGAGCAGTACTTC. Translating gives CASSLRDSLEQYF.

The rearrangement uses TRBV10-3 and TRBJ1-5; no clear D. CDR1 ENHRY and CDR2 SYGVKD come from the germline V gene. V lost 2 bases to trimming and J lost 2 bases, with 13 bases between them. The CDR3 extends over 16 amino acids. As DNA, the CDR3 is TGTGCCATCAGTGAGCTTCAAGTGGGCGGCAATCAGCCCCAGCATTTT. This gives the protein CAISELQVGGNQPQHF.

This chain links TRBV5-1 with TRBJ2-1, with 13 bases matching TRBD2. CDR1 is SGHRS and CDR2 is YFSETQ in the germline V gene. The junction had 15 bases not matched to a gene; V was cut back by 3 bases and J by 6 bases. The CDR3 is made up of 19 amino acids. CDR3 nucleotides: TGCGCCAGCAGCTATAACGGGACTAGCGGGATTTTACGGTGCAATGAGCAGTTCTTC. Its translation is CASSYNGTSGILRCNEQFF.

The chain links TRBV7-9 to TRBJ2-5, with 10 bases lining up with TRBD2. The CDR3 has 17 residues. Germline CDR1 and CDR2: SEHNR and FQNEAQ (reference sequence). V shed 5 bases, J shed 0 bases, and the junction held 9 bases outside the gene matches. The CDR3 bases are TGTGCCAGCAGCCCCCCCCCTAGCGGGGGATACCAAGAGACCCAGTACTTC. This sequence encodes CASSPPPSGGYQETQYF. Complete variable domain (other parts from reference TRBV7-9 and TRBJ2-5): DTGVSQNPRHKITKRGQNVTFRCDPISEHNRLYWYRQTLGQGPEFLTYFQNEAQLEKSRLLSDRFSAERPKGSFSTLEIQRTEQGDSAMYLCASSPPPSGGYQETQYFGPGTRLLVL.

The genes are TRBV9 and TRBJ1-6; D ambiguous. Germline lookup yields CDR1 SGDLS and CDR2 YYNGEE. This CDR3 spans 14 amino acids. V was cut by 3 bases and J by 5 bases, with 9 bases left in between. The CDR3 spells CASSEGPHNSPLHF. In nucleotides, the CDR3 is TGTGCCAGCAGCGAGGGCCCCCATAATTCACCCCTCCACTTT.

V usage is TRBV30 and J usage is TRBJ1-2, with no clear D. Germline values: CDR1 GTSNPN, CDR2 SVGIG (reference sequence). The CDR3 totals 12 residues. Trimming left V 0 bases short and J 7 bases short, with 9 bases between. This chain's CDR3 is CAWSVSGSGYTF. In DNA form, the CDR3 reads TGTGCCTGGAGTGTATCGGGTTCTGGCTACACCTTC. The full variable domain, rest sourced from reference TRBV30 and TRBJ1-2, is SQTIHQWPATLVQPVGSPLSLECTVEGTSNPNLYWYRQAAGRGLQLLFYSVGIGQISSEVPQNLSASRPQDRQFILSSKKLLLSDSGFYLCAWSVSGSGYTFGSGTRLTVV.

V gene TRBV7-9 combines with J gene TRBJ1-1; TRBD1 matches 8 bases. The J segment lost 11 bases and the V segment lost 4 bases, leaving 9 bases of the junction unmatched. CDR3 length: 13 residues. The germline gives CDR1 SEHNR, CDR2 FQNEAQ (reference sequence). The CDR3 protein is CASSSDRVRAAFF. The CDR3 region has the DNA TGTGCCAGCAGCTCGGACAGGGTCCGGGCGGCTTTCTTT.

This clone appeared a few times. The V and J genes are TRBV19 and TRBJ2-7; D not certain. Trimming left V 5 bases short and J 5 bases short, with 7 bases between. The CDR3 covers 11 residues. Germline V gene lookup returns CDR1 LNHDA and CDR2 SQIVND (reference sequence). The CDR3 sequence: CASSLRDEQYF. CDR3 DNA: TGTGCCAGTAGTCTCAGAGACGAGCAGTACTTC.

The genes are TRBV9 and TRBJ1-1; D remains ambiguous. The CDR3 covers 13 residues. Trimming cost V 4 bases and J 8 bases, with 15 bases left between them. Looked up from germline, CDR1 is SGDLS and CDR2 is YYNGEE. The chain's CDR3 is CASSPQGRTEAFF. The CDR3 DNA is TGTGCCAGCAGCCCCCAAGGCCGGACCGAAGCTTTCTTT. Full variable domain (outside the CDR3, taken from reference TRBV9 and TRBJ1-1): DSGVTQTPKHLITATGQRVTLRCSPRSGDLSVYWYQQSLDQGLQFLIQYYNGEERAKGNILERFSAQQFPDLHSELNLSSLELGDSALYFCASSPQGRTEAFFGQGTRLTVV.

In DNA, the CDR3 is TGTGCCAGCAGTTACCGCAGTGGGAGCGATGAGCAGTTCTTC. Its protein product is CASSYRSGSDEQFF. The chain couples TRBV7-2 to TRBJ2-1; tentatively, D is TRBD2 (5 bases). The CDR3 extends over 14 amino acids. The V end was cut by 6 bases, the J end by 8 bases, with 17 bases between. CDR1 is SGHTA and CDR2 is FQGNSA in the germline V gene.

In this sample, this clone turned up once. The chain couples TRBV25-1 to TRBJ2-7, with 13 positions matching TRBD2. Losses at the gene ends were 0 bases for V and 6 bases for J; bases not matched to a gene: 8. Germline values: CDR1 MGHDK, CDR2 SYGVNS. This CDR3 comprises 17 residues. Here the CDR3 DNA reads TGTGCCAGCAGTGAATATAAGGGGGGACTAGCGGGATTCGAGCAGTACTTC. This gives the protein CASSEYKGGLAGFEQYF.

This chain links TRBV18 with TRBJ2-2; tentatively, D is TRBD1 or TRBD2 (5 bases each). V lost 5 bases to trimming and J lost 3 bases, with 19 bases between them. Germline lookup yields CDR1 KGHSH and CDR2 LQKENI. The CDR3 has 17 residues. Here the CDR3 DNA reads TGTGCCAGCTCAGAAAACTCCGGGACCTCGCACACCGGGGAGCTGTTTTTT. It specifies CASSENSGTSHTGELFF.

As for this clone: At one end the junction does not follow the germline gene, possibly because of a read error. The chain carries TRBV7-7 and TRBJ2-1; 8 bases are shared with TRBD2. The CDR3 covers 15 residues. Germline V gene data show CDR1 as SSHAT and CDR2 as FNYEAQ (reference sequence). This CDR3 reads CASSPISGGQAEQFF. CDR3 nucleotides: TGTGCTAGCAGCCCTATCTCGGGAGGGCAGGCTGAGCAGTTCTTC.

This clone was picked up one time. The chain employs TRBV30 and TRBJ2-1; D gene unclear. This CDR3 contains 17 residues. Germline-derived CDR1 and CDR2 are GTSNPN and SVGIG (reference sequence). With 0 bases removed from V and 0 bases from J, the gap between germline ends came to 15 bases. The CDR3 nucleotides read TGTGCCTGGAGTGTACAGTCATATTATAGCTCCTACAATGAGCAGTTCTTC. Its protein is CAWSVQSYYSSYNEQFF.

The chain is built from TRBV5-1 and TRBJ2-3; 7 bases map to TRBD2. CDR3 length equals 14 residues. V shed 3 bases, J shed 1 base, and the junction held 2 bases outside the gene matches. Germline CDR1 reads SGHRS; CDR2 reads YFSETQ. The CDR3 is CASSYLAGTDTQYF. The CDR3, as DNA: TGCGCCAGCAGCTACCTAGCGGGCACAGATACGCAGTATTTT.

The table lists this clone with a count of one. V gene TRBV6-6 combines with J gene TRBJ1-5, with D perhaps TRBD1 (5 bases). Germline V gives CDR1 MNHNY, CDR2 SVGAGI (reference sequence). The germline V and J ends were trimmed by 2 bases and 8 bases, with 13 bases remaining between them. The CDR3 runs to 14 residues. The chain's CDR3 is CASSYVGQGEPQHF. The CDR3 nucleotides read TGTGCCAGCAGTTACGTGGGCCAGGGAGAGCCCCAGCATTTT.

V usage is TRBV13 and J usage is TRBJ2-3, with 10 bases matching TRBD2. The CDR3 covers 16 residues. Germline CDR1 PRHDT, CDR2 FYEKMQ (reference sequence). Trimming removed 4 bases from V and 3 bases from J; junction bases left unmatched: 7. For the CDR3, the DNA is TGTGCCAGCAGCTACCAAGCGGGAGGGAAGACAGATACGCAGTATTTT. This gives the protein CASSYQAGGKTDTQYF.

The V and J genes are TRBV6-2 or TRBV6-3 and TRBJ2-7; D is unclear. Germline V gene data show CDR1 as MNHEY and CDR2 as SVGEGT. There are 12 residues in the CDR3. V was clipped by 1 base and J by 4 bases, with 5 bases between them. DNA of the CDR3: TGTGCCAGCAGTTACTTTGGGTACGAGCAGTACTTC. This encodes CASSYFGYEQYF.

The chain couples TRBV7-2 to TRBJ2-7; D gene uncertain. In germline, CDR1 is SGHTA, CDR2 FQGNSA. The V end was cut by 3 bases, the J end by 2 bases, with 11 bases between. The CDR3 has 14 residues. This CDR3 is CASSFKTGTYEQYF. DNA for the CDR3: TGTGCCAGCAGCTTCAAGACGGGCACCTACGAGCAGTACTTC.

The chain uses TRBV2 and TRBJ1-3, with 9 positions matching TRBD1. J lost 4 bases, V lost 5 bases, and 6 bases had no gene match. The CDR3 extends over 15 amino acids. Per the germline V gene, CDR1 is SNHLY and CDR2 is FYNNEI. The CDR3 coding sequence is TGTGCCAGCAGTACGGGACAGGGTGGCGGAAACACCATATATTTT. Translating gives CASSTGQGGGNTIYF.

This chain uses TRBV19 with TRBJ1-4, with D unclear. V was cut by 3 bases and J by 8 bases, with 7 bases left in between. From germline, CDR1 is LNHDA and CDR2 SQIVND (reference sequence). The CDR3 loop spans 12 amino acids. The CDR3 reads CASSMSEEKLFF. The CDR3 DNA is TGTGCCAGTAGTATGTCAGAGGAAAAACTGTTTTTT.

Remarks on this clone: The same CDR3 is also encoded by other DNA sequences in this sample. The chain combines TRBV7-9 with TRBJ2-7; perhaps TRBD1 as D (5 bases). The CDR3 is 14 residues long. In germline, CDR1 is SEHNR, CDR2 FQNEAQ (reference sequence). The V gene lost 1 base and the J gene lost 0 bases, with 7 bases spanning the gap. CDR3 nucleotide sequence: TGTGCCAGCAGCTTAGACAGGAGCTCCTACGAGCAGTACTTC. Its protein product is CASSLDRSSYEQYF.